This T cell receptor beta chain comes out of a study of T cell repertoires in cytomegalovirus infection. Across the whole study: Public TCR beta signature analysis indicated the presence of both CMV infection and matching HLA type.

Study conclusions and caveats: There were HLA-C-restricted CMV-specific TCR beta clonotypes dominating the ex vivo response. Identification of carriers of CMV plus the relevant HLA was performed using cumulative public TCR beta family frequency.

This clonotype was found many times. Its specificity is unknown. CDR3 length: 15 amino acids. Germline-derived CDR1 and CDR2 are SGHTA and FQGNSA. The J segment lost 4 bases and the V segment lost 5 bases, leaving 8 bases of the junction unmatched. TCRdb called the reads again in MiXCR, with one record for every CDR3 protein. The sample carries some 240,000 distinct CDR3 sequences, about 17% recorded once. V gene TRBV7-2 combines with J gene TRBJ2-7; TRBD2 agrees at 10 bases. This clonotype was sampled from a human donor in good health (CMV status not recorded). Some clones in this sample may be carry-over from other donors' samples. Sequenced sample: CD8+ T cells from PBMCs. CDR3 DNA sequence: TGTGCCAGCAGCCCCACCGAGGGACTAGCGTACGAGCAGTACTTC. Translating it yields CASSPTEGLAYEQYF. Full variable domain (remainder filled in from reference TRBV7-2 and TRBJ2-7): GAGVSQSPSNKVTEKGKDVELRCDPISGHTALYWYRQSLGQGLEFLIYFQGNSAPDKSGLPSDRFSAERTGGSVSTLTIQRTQQEDSAVYLCASSPTEGLAYEQYFGPGTRLTVT.